This record looks at one TCR beta chain sequence and its context. Its antigen is currently unknown. The protocol was immunoSEQ multiplex PCR, while the TCRdb copy is restricted to in-frame clones and leaves out a portion. The data contain over 8,500 clones, roughly 80% of them singletons. V lost 0 bases to trimming and J lost 0 bases; unmatched junction nucleotides: 5. The length of the CDR3 is 17 residues. CDR1 SGHRS and CDR2 YFSETQ come from the germline V gene. The sample is drawn from a study of neoadjuvant nivolumab and ipilimumab in lung cancer. Study background: The combination arm added day-1 ipilimumab 1 mg/kg to nivolumab 3 mg/kg on days 1, 15, 29. Whole-study findings and limits: Only two of four nivolumab-treated tumors gained richness and clonality by surgery. Resected-tumor TCR richness correlated positively with pretherapy blood richness.

Source: tumor tissue, taken after neoadjuvant nivolumab, alone or with ipilimumab, at or shortly before surgery. The chain joins TRBV5-1 to TRBJ2-7, with TRBD2 matching 11 bases. The TCR originated in an adult with non-small cell lung cancer. Some clones in this sample may be carry-over from other donors' samples. The CDR3 DNA reads TGCGCCAGCAGCTTGGCGGCTAGCGGGGGGATCTCCTACGAGCAGTACTTC. It is translated as CASSLAASGGISYEQYF.